Shown below are 5 T cell receptor beta chains from a single sample sequenced in a study of blood T cell repertoires in COVID-19. Assay: immunoSEQ multiplex PCR; the TCRdb copy retains only in-frame clones and omits some. The table shows 150,000 or so clones, with more than 65% occurring only once. Input material: peripheral blood. These receptors were obtained from a woman aged 60 to 75 with acute or convalescent COVID-19.

This rearrangement joins TRBV30 to TRBJ2-7; TRBD1 aligns across 8 bases. The V gene end was trimmed by 1 base and the J gene end by 5 bases; junction bases not matched to a gene: 7. The germline V gene has CDR1 GTSNPN and CDR2 SVGIG (reference sequence). The CDR3 length is 14 residues. CDR3 sequence reads: CAWSAGGEFHEQYF. In DNA form, the CDR3 reads TGTGCCTGGAGTGCAGGGGGCGAGTTCCACGAGCAGTACTTC.

The rearrangement uses TRBV6-5 and TRBJ2-7, with 11 bases lining up with TRBD2. CDR1 MNHEY and CDR2 SVGAGI come from the germline V gene. The CDR3 spans 13 residues. Losses at the gene ends were 11 bases for V and 3 bases for J; bases not matched to a gene: 6. DNA for the CDR3: TGTGCCGGAGGACTAGCGGGTGTCTACGAGCAGTACTTC. The encoded protein is CAGGLAGVYEQYF.

This sequence joins TRBV7-3 and TRBJ2-5, with a weak D call TRBD2 (5 bases). The CDR3 length is 14 residues. Germline values: CDR1 SGHTA, CDR2 FQGTGA. The V end was cut by 5 bases, the J end by 5 bases, with 15 bases between. The CDR3 DNA reads TGTGCCAGCAGCCCCGCGGGCATGAGGGAGACCCAGTACTTC. Translating gives CASSPAGMRETQYF.

The rearrangement joins TRBV18 to TRBJ1-2, with 7 bases that match TRBD1. Trimming at V came to 3 bases and at J to 4 bases, leaving 8 bases not matched to a gene. The CDR3 has 15 residues. Germline assignment: CDR1 KGHSH and CDR2 LQKENI. CDR3 sequence reads: CASSPLTGSSYGYTF. CDR3 DNA: TGTGCCAGCTCACCCTTGACAGGGAGCAGCTATGGCTACACCTTC.

This clone was recorded once. The J gene is TRBJ2-1, the V gene TRBV20-1; D not resolved. This CDR3 has 11 amino acids. Germline V gene data show CDR1 as DFQATT and CDR2 as SNEGSKA (reference sequence). V lost 3 bases, J lost 10 bases, and 10 bases lay in between. DNA of the CDR3: TGCAGTGCTAGTCGAGGTAAAGAGCAGTTCTTC. Translation gives CSASRGKEQFF.